The 10 T cell receptor beta chains below come from one sample, sequenced in a study of blood T cell repertoires in COVID-19. Sequenced by immunoSEQ multiplex PCR; TCRdb stores in-frame clones only, minus some. The repertoire holds around 130,000 clones, around 87% seen once, with 3.5% to 4.5% in the top ten. Sequencing was performed on peripheral blood. The receptors derive from an older woman with acute or convalescent COVID-19.

The genes are TRBV10-1 and TRBJ2-7, with 7 bases fitting TRBD1. Germline CDR1 WNHNN, CDR2 SYGVQD (reference sequence). The V gene end was trimmed by 6 bases and the J gene end by 6 bases; junction bases not matched to a gene: 5. This CDR3 spans 12 amino acids. The DNA of the CDR3 is TGCGCCAGCAGCGCAGGGGGTCTCGAGCAGTACTTC. Protein sequence: CASSAGGLEQYF.

The rearrangement joins TRBV30 to TRBJ2-5; 8 positions agree with TRBD1. V was clipped by 8 bases and J by 5 bases; unmatched bases: 7. CDR1 is GTSNPN, CDR2 SVGIG, per germline (reference sequence). The CDR3 contains 12 residues. DNA for the CDR3: TGTGCCGGATCGGACAGGGCTGAGACCCAGTACTTC. It codes for CAGSDRAETQYF.

The gene calls are TRBV19 and TRBJ2-2; 8 bases agree with TRBD2. V lost 4 bases, J lost 1 base, and 5 bases stayed unmatched. Germline V lookup: CDR1 LNHDA, CDR2 SQIVND (reference sequence). This CDR3 has 16 residues. Here the CDR3 reads CASSTVAGMNTGELFF. The CDR3 DNA sequence: TGTGCCAGTAGTACCGTAGCGGGAATGAACACCGGGGAGCTGTTTTTT.

The rearrangement joins TRBV6-4 to TRBJ1-1, with D maybe TRBD1 (5 bases). Germline assignment: CDR1 MRHNA and CDR2 SNTAGT. Trimming removed 6 bases at V and 10 bases at J, with 15 bases between. The CDR3 has 12 amino acids. Here the CDR3 reads CASRGDSGVAFF. For the CDR3, the DNA is TGTGCCAGCAGGGGAGATTCGGGGGTAGCTTTCTTT.

The gene calls are TRBV18 and TRBJ1-5, with 7 bases matching TRBD1. Trimming cost V 3 bases and J 7 bases; bases outside gene matches: 6. Germline V CDR1 and CDR2: KGHSH, LQKENI. This CDR3 has 14 residues. CDR3 protein: CASSPGQSEQPQHF. As DNA, the CDR3 is TGTGCCAGCTCACCGGGACAGTCGGAGCAGCCCCAGCATTTT. Variable domain in full (rest from reference TRBV18 and TRBJ1-5): NAGVMQNPRHLVRRRGQEARLRCSPMKGHSHVYWYRQLPEEGLKFMVYLQKENIIDESGMPKERFSAEFPKEGPSILRIQQVVRGDSAAYFCASSPGQSEQPQHFGDGTRLSIL.

This chain joins TRBV28 and TRBJ1-1; D is unresolved. Trimming took 7 bases from V and 2 from J, leaving 14 bases between them. Germline CDR1 MDHEN, CDR2 SYDVKM. The CDR3 sequence is 14 residues long. This chain's CDR3 is CASTVGLTNTEAFF. The CDR3 DNA sequence: TGTGCCAGCACCGTCGGTCTGACTAACACTGAAGCTTTCTTT.

The sample holds one count of this clone. The chain uses TRBV11-2 and TRBJ2-7; 7 positions agree with TRBD1. In germline, CDR1 is SGHAT, CDR2 FQNNGV. The CDR3 consists of 15 residues. With 3 bases clipped from V and 10 bases from J, the junction kept 15 bases outside the gene matches. CDR3: CASSLSNLVGDSQYV. The CDR3 DNA reads TGTGCCAGCAGCTTGTCTAACTTAGTAGGGGACAGTCAGTACGTC.

The chain joins TRBV7-3 to TRBJ2-3; D might be TRBD2 (6 bases). The CDR3 is 15 residues long. Trimming stripped 4 bases from V and 5 bases from J, with 16 bases between. Germline V gene sequence: CDR1 SGHTA, CDR2 FQGTGA. CDR3 protein: CASSSAGPPGDTQYF. DNA for the CDR3: TGTGCCAGCAGCTCGGCGGGACCGCCAGGAGATACGCAGTATTTT.

The CDR3 sequence is CASSEGSESNQPQHF. The CDR3 region has the DNA TGTGCCAGCAGTGAGGGTTCGGAGAGCAATCAGCCCCAGCATTTT. The chain carries TRBV6-1 and TRBJ1-5; D is ambiguous. Between the trimmed V and J ends, which lost 3 bases and 1 base, there was a span of 10 bases. Germline assignment: CDR1 MNHNS and CDR2 SASEGT. The CDR3 runs 15 residues.

The chain uses TRBV7-9 and TRBJ1-6, with TRBD1 as a possible D gene (5 bases). This CDR3 is built from 15 residues. CDR1 SEHNR and CDR2 FQNEAQ come from the germline V gene (reference sequence). Trimming cost V 1 base and J 7 bases, with 11 bases left between them. The CDR3 nucleotides read TGTGCCAGCAGCTTAGTAGGGGCTGGAAATTCACCCCTCCACTTT. Translated: CASSLVGAGNSPLHF.